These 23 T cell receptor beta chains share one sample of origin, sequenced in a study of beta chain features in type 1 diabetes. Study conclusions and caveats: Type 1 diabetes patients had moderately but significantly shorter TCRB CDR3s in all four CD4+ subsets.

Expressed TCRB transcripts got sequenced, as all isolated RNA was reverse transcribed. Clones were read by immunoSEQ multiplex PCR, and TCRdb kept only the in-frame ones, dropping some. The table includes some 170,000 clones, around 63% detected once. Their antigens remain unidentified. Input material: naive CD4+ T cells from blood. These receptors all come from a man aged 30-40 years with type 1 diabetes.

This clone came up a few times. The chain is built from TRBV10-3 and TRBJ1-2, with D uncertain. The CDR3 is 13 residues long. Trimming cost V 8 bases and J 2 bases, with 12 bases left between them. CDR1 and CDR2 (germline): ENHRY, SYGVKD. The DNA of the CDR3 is TGTGCCATCGCTGAGGACGGCAACTATGGCTACACCTTC. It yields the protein CAIAEDGNYGYTF.

The CDR3 nucleotides are TGTGCCACCGGGACAGCCCACTACGAGCAGTACTTC. Protein sequence: CATGTAHYEQYF. J is TRBJ2-7 and V is TRBV10-3; 7 positions match TRBD1. Trimming removed 10 bases from V and 3 bases from J; junction bases left unmatched: 6. The CDR3 runs 12 residues. Per germline, CDR1 ENHRY and CDR2 SYGVKD.

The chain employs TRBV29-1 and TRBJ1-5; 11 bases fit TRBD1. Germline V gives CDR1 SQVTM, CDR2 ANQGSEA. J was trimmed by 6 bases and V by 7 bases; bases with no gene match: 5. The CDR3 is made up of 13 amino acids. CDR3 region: CSAGQGAGQPQHF. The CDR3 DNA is TGCAGCGCCGGACAGGGGGCGGGTCAGCCCCAGCATTTT.

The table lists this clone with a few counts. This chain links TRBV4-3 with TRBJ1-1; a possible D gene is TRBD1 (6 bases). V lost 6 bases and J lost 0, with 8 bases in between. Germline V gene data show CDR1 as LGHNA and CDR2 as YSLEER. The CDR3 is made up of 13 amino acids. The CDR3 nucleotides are TGCGCCAGCAGAGACAGGATGAACACTGAAGCTTTCTTT. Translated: CASRDRMNTEAFF.

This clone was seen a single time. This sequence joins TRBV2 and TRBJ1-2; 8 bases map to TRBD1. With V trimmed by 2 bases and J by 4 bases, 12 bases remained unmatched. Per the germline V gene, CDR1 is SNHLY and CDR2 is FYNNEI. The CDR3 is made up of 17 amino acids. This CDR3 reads CASSESPGQDSFYGYTF. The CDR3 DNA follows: TGTGCCAGCAGTGAAAGTCCGGGACAGGATTCCTTCTATGGCTACACCTTC.

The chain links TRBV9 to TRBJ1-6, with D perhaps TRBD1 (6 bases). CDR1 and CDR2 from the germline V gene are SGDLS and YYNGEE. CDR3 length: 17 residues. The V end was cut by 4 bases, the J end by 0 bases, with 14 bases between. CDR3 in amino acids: CASSRTEMSSYNSPLHF. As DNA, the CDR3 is TGTGCCAGCAGCAGGACAGAGATGAGCTCCTATAATTCACCCCTCCACTTT.

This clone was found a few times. The DNA of the CDR3 is TGCGCCAGCAGTGAGGGACAGACAGCAGGGGAGACCCAGTACTTC. This codes for CASSEGQTAGETQYF. The rearrangement uses TRBV10-1 and TRBJ2-5; D is possibly TRBD1 (6 bases). From germline, CDR1 is WNHNN and CDR2 SYGVQD (reference sequence). The V gene lost 2 bases and the J gene lost 5 bases, with 15 bases spanning the gap. The CDR3 sequence is 15 residues long.

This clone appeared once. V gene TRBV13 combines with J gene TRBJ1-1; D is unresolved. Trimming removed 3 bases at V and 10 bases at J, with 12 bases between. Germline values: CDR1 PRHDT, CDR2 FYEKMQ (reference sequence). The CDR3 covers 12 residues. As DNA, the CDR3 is TGTGCCAGCAGCTTCGGGAAGGAGGTAGCTTTCTTT. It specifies CASSFGKEVAFF.

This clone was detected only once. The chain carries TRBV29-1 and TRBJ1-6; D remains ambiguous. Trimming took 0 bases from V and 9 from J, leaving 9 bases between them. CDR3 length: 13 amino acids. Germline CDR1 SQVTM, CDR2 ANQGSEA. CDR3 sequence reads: CSVEEGFGSPLHF. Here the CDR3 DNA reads TGCAGCGTTGAAGAAGGGTTCGGTTCACCCCTCCACTTT.

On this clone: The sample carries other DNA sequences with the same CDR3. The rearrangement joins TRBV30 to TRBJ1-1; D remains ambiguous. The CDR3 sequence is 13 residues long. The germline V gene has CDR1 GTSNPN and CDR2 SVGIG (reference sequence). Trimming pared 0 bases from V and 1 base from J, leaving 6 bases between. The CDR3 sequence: CAWSVQENTEAFF. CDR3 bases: TGTGCCTGGAGTGTACAAGAGAACACTGAAGCTTTCTTT.

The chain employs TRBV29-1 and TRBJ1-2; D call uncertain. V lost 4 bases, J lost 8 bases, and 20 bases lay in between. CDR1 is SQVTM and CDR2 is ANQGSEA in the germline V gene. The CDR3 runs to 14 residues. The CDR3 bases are TGCAGCGTTGTAGGATTGGTTCAAGGGCTGGGCTACACCTTC. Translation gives CSVVGLVQGLGYTF.

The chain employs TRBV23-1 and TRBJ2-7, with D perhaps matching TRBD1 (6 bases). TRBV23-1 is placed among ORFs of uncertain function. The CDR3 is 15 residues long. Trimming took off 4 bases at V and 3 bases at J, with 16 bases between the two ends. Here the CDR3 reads CASSPGQGPIYEQYF. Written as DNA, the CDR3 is TGCGCCAGCAGTCCCGGGCAGGGGCCGATCTACGAGCAGTACTTC.

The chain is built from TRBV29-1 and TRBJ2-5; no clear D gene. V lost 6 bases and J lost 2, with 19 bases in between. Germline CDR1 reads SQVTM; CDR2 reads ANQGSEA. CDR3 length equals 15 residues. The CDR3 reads CSVATRWQLQETQYF. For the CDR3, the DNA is TGCAGCGTCGCCACCCGGTGGCAGTTACAAGAGACCCAGTACTTC.

This CDR3 is CASRLAGYETQYF. For the CDR3, the DNA is TGTGCCAGCAGACTAGCGGGGTATGAGACCCAGTACTTC. The chain employs TRBV13 and TRBJ2-5; 10 nucleotides match TRBD2. Germline CDR1 and CDR2: PRHDT and FYEKMQ (reference sequence). The ends lost 6 bases at V and 5 bases at J; junction bases unmatched: 3. The CDR3 length is 13 residues.

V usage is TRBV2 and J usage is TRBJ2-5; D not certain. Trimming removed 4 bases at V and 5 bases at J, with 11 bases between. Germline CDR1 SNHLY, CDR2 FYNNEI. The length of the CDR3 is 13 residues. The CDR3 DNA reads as TGTGCCAGCAGTGGCTCCCCGATGGAGACCCAGTACTTC. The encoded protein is CASSGSPMETQYF.

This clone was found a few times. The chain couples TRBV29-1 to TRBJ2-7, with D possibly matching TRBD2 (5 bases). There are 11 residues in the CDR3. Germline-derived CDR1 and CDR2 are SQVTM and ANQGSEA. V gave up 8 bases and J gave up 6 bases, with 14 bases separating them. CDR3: CSYSRGREQYF. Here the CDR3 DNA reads TGCAGCTACTCAAGAGGGCGCGAGCAGTACTTC.

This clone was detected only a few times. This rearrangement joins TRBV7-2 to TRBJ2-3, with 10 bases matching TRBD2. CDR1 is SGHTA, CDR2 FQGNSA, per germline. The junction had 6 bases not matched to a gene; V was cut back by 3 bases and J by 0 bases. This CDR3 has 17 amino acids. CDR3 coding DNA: TGTGCCAGCAGCTTGTCCCTAGCGGGGGCTAGCACAGATACGCAGTATTTT. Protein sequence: CASSLSLAGASTDTQYF.

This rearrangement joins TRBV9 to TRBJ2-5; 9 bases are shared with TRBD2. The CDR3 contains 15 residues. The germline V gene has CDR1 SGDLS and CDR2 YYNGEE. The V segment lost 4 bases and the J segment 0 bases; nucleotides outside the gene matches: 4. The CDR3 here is CASSPRLADQETQYF. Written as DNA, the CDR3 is TGTGCCAGCAGCCCTCGACTAGCGGACCAAGAGACCCAGTACTTC.

In DNA, the CDR3 is TGCAGCGCTGGGACACAAGAGACCCAGTACTTC. Protein sequence: CSAGTQETQYF. This chain links TRBV29-1 with TRBJ2-5; D possibly corresponds to TRBD1 (6 bases). The V end was cut by 7 bases, the J end by 2 bases, with 8 bases between. This CDR3 has 11 residues. Germline-derived CDR1 and CDR2 are SQVTM and ANQGSEA.

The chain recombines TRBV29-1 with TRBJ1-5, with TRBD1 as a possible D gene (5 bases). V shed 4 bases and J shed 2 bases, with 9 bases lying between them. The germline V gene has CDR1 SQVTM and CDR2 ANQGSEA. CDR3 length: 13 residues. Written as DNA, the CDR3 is TGCAGCGTTGGTGACAGAGGCAATCAGCCCCAGCATTTT. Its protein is CSVGDRGNQPQHF.

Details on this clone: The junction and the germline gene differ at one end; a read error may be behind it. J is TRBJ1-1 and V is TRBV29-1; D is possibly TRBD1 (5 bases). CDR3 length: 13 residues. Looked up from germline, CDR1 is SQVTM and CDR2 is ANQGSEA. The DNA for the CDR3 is TGTGTCGCGGAGGCAGGGATGAACACTGAAGCTTTCTTT. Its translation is CVAEAGMNTEAFF.

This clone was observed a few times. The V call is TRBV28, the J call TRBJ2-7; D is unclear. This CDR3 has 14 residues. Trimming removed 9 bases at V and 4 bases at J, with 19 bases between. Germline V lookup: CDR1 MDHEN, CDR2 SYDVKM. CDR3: CASNPTLTVYEQYF. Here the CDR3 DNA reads TGTGCCAGTAACCCGACCTTAACAGTTTACGAGCAGTACTTC.

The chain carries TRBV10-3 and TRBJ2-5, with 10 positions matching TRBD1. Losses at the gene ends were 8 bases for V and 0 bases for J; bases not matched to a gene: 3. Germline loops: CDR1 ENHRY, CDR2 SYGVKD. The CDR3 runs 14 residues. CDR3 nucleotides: TGTGCCATCGGGGACAGGGGATACCAAGAGACCCAGTACTTC. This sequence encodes CAIGDRGYQETQYF.